This T cell receptor (beta chain) was found in a study of control samples from healthy donors and cancer patients. Clones were sequenced by immunoSEQ multiplex PCR, and TCRdb holds only the in-frame ones, with some missing. This table holds about 160,000 clones, roughly 94% found once. V dropped 6 bases and J dropped 2 bases, with 8 bases sitting between them. This CDR3 spans 12 amino acids. Germline-derived CDR1 and CDR2 are LNHDA and SQIVND (reference sequence). The chain joins TRBV19 to TRBJ2-7, with D possibly TRBD1 on 6 matching bases. The receptor comes from a man in his 60s with colorectal cancer. Sequencing input: PBMCs. The CDR3 sequence: CASSRGPYEQYF. CDR3 in DNA: TGTGCCAGTAGCAGGGGACCCTACGAGCAGTACTTC.